One T cell receptor (beta chain) is described in this entry. No cognate antigen has been identified for it. Nothing much larger sits one base from this clone, and base qualities are not available. CDR1 MGHDK and CDR2 SYGVNS were looked up in the germline V gene. The germline V end is reduced by 1 base and the J end by 4 bases; junction bases left unmatched: 6. The CDR3 spans 16 residues, from the cysteine through the phenylalanine. Only the CDR3 part of the read is kept: 48 bases, read in frame from the first base. TCRbeta CDR3 regions were amplified from genomic DNA using the immunoSEQ Assay, a bias-controlled multiplex PCR. In the paper's pipeline: The number of nucleated cells in each sample was estimated by amplification of reference gene primers within the assay. To quantify the absolute abundance of each unique TCRbeta CDR3 rearrangement, sequence reads were collapsed and filtered. For each sample, productive Simpson clonality was calculated as the square root of Simpson's diversity index over productive rearrangements. TCRdb re-hosts the immuneACCESS table, in-frame sequences only. Its copies lack some clones; in the studies checked, an unresolved V gene accounts for under half of them, and the cause for the rest is not known. That table gives V, J and clone size, and the DNA gave D and trimming. The sample records some 240,000 clones, roughly 86% of which are singletons. Clones ranked in the top ten supply 3.3% of the sample.

This sample is part of a study of blood T cell repertoires in COVID-19 (dated by TCRdb to the early 2020s). About the investigation overall: Samples covering the acute and convalescent phases of COVID-19 were provided by collaborators in the United States, Italy and Spain. The material from the prospective study consisted of cDNA or gDNA derived from T cells, B-cell-depleted T cells, or PBMCs. Deeply sampled blood TCRbeta repertoires from subjects exposed to, actively infected with, or recovered from COVID-19 were included in the dataset. The repertoires were made available in a free public database intended to serve as a resource for research on the immune response to SARS-CoV-2. Samples were obtained from the ongoing ImmuneRACE study (first 160 participants) and from 1,000 to 1,500 subjects provided by 6 global collaborators. A de-identified subject ID, COVID-19 status, age in years and sex were almost always included in the sample metadata. Where available, HLA class I and class II types were taken from metadata supplied by the sample provider and were not determined by assay-based typing. What the authors observed across the whole study: The amount of clinical and demographic metadata varied by source and participant and was provided uncurated.

Participants in the prospective study were aged about 18 to 100 years, lived in 20 to 25 United States geographic areas, and enrolled through a virtual design. In the prospective study, cohorts were assigned on the basis of participant-reported clinical history obtained from a screening survey and a study questionnaire. In the prospective study, whole blood, serum and a nasopharyngeal or oropharyngeal swab were collected from each participant by mobile phlebotomists. Over a roughly 2-month period, participants in the prospective study had the option of providing additional blood draws and questionnaires. Prospective study blood samples were shipped either frozen or at room temperature before DNA extraction.

The clonotype comes from a woman in her thirties or forties with acute COVID-19. The sequenced sample consisted of PBMCs or T cells enriched from blood (not recorded which). The rearrangement combines TRBV25-1 with TRBJ2-2; 7 bases in the junction line up with TRBD2. The CDR3 reads CASSEFGGGATGELFF. In nucleotides, the sequence is TGTGCCAGCAGTGAATTCGGGGGAGGGGCCACCGGGGAGCTGTTTTTT.